Shown below are 2 T cell receptor beta chains from a single sample sequenced in a study of metastatic and nonmetastatic thyroid tumors. Via MiXCR, TCRdb re-called the PCR reads. Here the sample spans some 34,000 clones, roughly 20% being singletons. Patients had received no treatment of any kind before thyroid surgery. Sample: blood. The receptor set was obtained from a female donor with papillary thyroid cancer or a benign thyroid nodule (not recorded which). Some clones in this sample may be carry-over from other donors' samples.

As concerns this clone: It may be a read error: a sequence one base away is much more abundant. The chain is built from TRBV2 and TRBJ2-3; the match to TRBD2 covers 12 bases. Germline V gives CDR1 SNHLY, CDR2 FYNNEI. CDR3 size: 20 residues. J lost 2 bases, V lost 2 bases, and 14 bases had no gene match. This chain's CDR3 is CASSEPGLAGYRGLTDTQYF. CDR3 coding DNA: TGTGCCAGCAGTGAACCGGGACTAGCGGGTTATCGAGGGCTCACAGATACGCAGTATTTT.

This clone was counted many times. The chain couples TRBV5-1 to TRBJ1-1, with no clear D. The V gene lost 1 base and the J gene lost 8 bases, with 12 bases spanning the gap. The CDR3 is 13 amino acids. Looked up from germline, CDR1 is SGHRS and CDR2 is YFSETQ. The CDR3: CASSLLSNSEAFF. The CDR3, as DNA: TGCGCCAGCAGCTTGCTCTCGAACTCCGAAGCTTTCTTT.